What follows are 17 T cell receptor beta chains derived from one specimen sequenced in a study of blood T cell repertoires in COVID-19. The protocol was immunoSEQ multiplex PCR, while the TCRdb copy is restricted to in-frame clones and leaves out a portion. The table lists some 140,000 clones, about 80% of them singletons. Specimen: peripheral blood. The receptors come from a man aged 55 to 70 with acute or convalescent COVID-19.

This clone appeared many times. J is TRBJ1-5 and V is TRBV15; D possibly corresponds to TRBD1 (6 bases). Germline assignment: CDR1 LNHNV and CDR2 YYDKDF (reference sequence). V lost 4 bases and J 7 bases, leaving 32 bases between the germline ends. The CDR3 length is 20 residues. CDR3 loop: CATSKRGGGADLKGGQPQHF. CDR3 coding DNA: TGTGCCACCAGCAAGAGAGGGGGGGGCGCAGACCTAAAAGGTGGCCAGCCCCAGCATTTT.

The V and J genes are TRBV5-5 and TRBJ2-7; TRBD1 might be the D (6 bases). This CDR3 has 14 residues. V was trimmed by 4 bases and J by 7 bases, leaving 18 bases between them. Germline CDR1 SGHKS, CDR2 YYEKEE (reference sequence). The CDR3 sequence is CASSQSGTTLEQYF. In DNA, the CDR3 is TGTGCCAGCAGCCAATCCGGGACAACATTAGAGCAGTACTTC.

The V and J genes are TRBV25-1 and TRBJ1-5; 8 nucleotides agree with TRBD1. Looked up from germline, CDR1 is MGHDK and CDR2 is SYGVNS. V lost 6 bases to trimming and J lost 4 bases; unmatched junction nucleotides: 11. This CDR3 is built from 16 residues. DNA of the CDR3: TGTGCCAGCAGCGGCCACCTCGGGACAGGAAATCAGCCCCAGCATTTT. Protein sequence: CASSGHLGTGNQPQHF.

This chain connects TRBV30 to TRBJ1-5; D not certain. The CDR3 runs 13 residues. Per the germline V gene, CDR1 is GTSNPN and CDR2 is SVGIG (reference sequence). The germline V and J ends were trimmed by 3 bases and 3 bases, with 9 bases remaining between them. The CDR3 DNA reads TGTGCCTGGAGCTCCCGAGACAATCAGCCCCAGCATTTT. Translating it yields CAWSSRDNQPQHF.

This rearrangement joins TRBV6-5 to TRBJ2-1; a weak D match, TRBD2 (6 bases). Germline V gene data show CDR1 as MNHEY and CDR2 as SVGAGI. The CDR3 consists of 15 residues. V gave up 9 bases and J gave up 6 bases, with 21 bases separating them. The CDR3 loop is CASRGTQKIVNEQFF. The CDR3 DNA follows: TGTGCCAGTCGCGGGACGCAGAAAATAGTCAATGAGCAGTTCTTC.

This clone was detected a few times. The CDR3 region is CASSLVAGTSFNEQFF. The CDR3, as DNA: TGCGCCAGCAGCTTGGTTGCCGGGACTAGTTTCAATGAGCAGTTCTTC. The V call is TRBV5-1, the J call TRBJ2-1, with TRBD2 identical over 8 bases. Trimming removed 0 bases from V and 6 bases from J; junction bases left unmatched: 8. The CDR3 spans 16 residues. Germline CDR1 SGHRS, CDR2 YFSETQ.

This clone has just a few counts. This chain links TRBV4-3 with TRBJ1-3; perhaps TRBD1 as D (6 bases). Germline CDR1 reads LGHNA; CDR2 reads YSLEER. The germline V and J ends were trimmed by 0 bases and 4 bases, with 13 bases remaining between them. The CDR3 covers 16 residues. The CDR3 DNA follows: TGCGCCAGCAGCCAAGATTGGGACACCTTCGGAAACACCATATATTTT. Translation gives CASSQDWDTFGNTIYF.

This clone was counted a single time. V gene TRBV28 combines with J gene TRBJ1-4, with 9 bases aligning to TRBD1. In germline, CDR1 is MDHEN, CDR2 SYDVKM. There are 15 residues in the CDR3. V lost 5 bases to trimming and J lost 8 bases; unmatched junction nucleotides: 9. The CDR3 region has the DNA TGTGCCAGCAGTCCGCCCGGGACAGGGATCGAAAAACTGTTTTTT. This codes for CASSPPGTGIEKLFF. Variable domain in full (rest from reference TRBV28 and TRBJ1-4): DVKVTQSSRYLVKRTGEKVFLECVQDMDHENMFWYRQDPGLGLRLIYFSYDVKMKEKGDIPEGYSVSREKKERFSLILESASTNQTSMYLCASSPPGTGIEKLFFGSGTQLSVL.

V is TRBV6-2 or TRBV6-3 and J is TRBJ2-7; 9 bases are shared with TRBD1. CDR3 length: 16 residues. V gave up 2 bases and J gave up 3 bases; unmatched junction bases: 8. Germline values: CDR1 MNHEY, CDR2 SVGEGT. In DNA, the CDR3 is TGTGCCAGCAGTTACCGTTGGACAGGGGCTGTCTACGAGCAGTACTTC. Translating it yields CASSYRWTGAVYEQYF.

This clone was observed a few times. The V call is TRBV11-1, the J call TRBJ2-7, with 7 bases that match TRBD2. In germline, CDR1 is SGHAT, CDR2 FQDESV (reference sequence). With 5 bases clipped from V and 2 bases from J, the junction kept 3 bases outside the gene matches. CDR3 length equals 13 residues. The CDR3 is CASSRGLAYEQYF. CDR3 nucleotides: TGTGCCAGCAGCCGTGGACTAGCCTACGAGCAGTACTTC.

V and J are TRBV13 and TRBJ1-1; 10 bases agree with TRBD1. CDR1 is PRHDT, CDR2 FYEKMQ, per germline (reference sequence). Trimming took 5 bases from V and 7 from J; bases not matched to a gene: 4. The CDR3 has 13 residues. This CDR3 is CASSPGQGGEAFF. In DNA form, the CDR3 reads TGTGCCAGCAGCCCCGGACAGGGGGGTGAAGCTTTCTTT.

The chain has TRBV28 and TRBJ1-6; 11 bases map to TRBD1. CDR3 size: 16 residues. V gave up 4 bases and J gave up 6 bases; unmatched junction bases: 5. Looked up from germline, CDR1 is MDHEN and CDR2 is SYDVKM. This CDR3 is CASSWAGTGGNSPLHF. The CDR3 DNA is TGTGCCAGCAGTTGGGCCGGGACAGGGGGTAATTCACCCCTCCACTTT.

This sequence joins TRBV7-8 and TRBJ1-2; D is uncertain. The CDR3 runs 14 residues. Germline V gene sequence: CDR1 SGHVS, CDR2 FQNEAQ. Trimming pared 4 bases from V and 5 bases from J, leaving 14 bases between. CDR3 residues: CASSSGSNQYGYTF. CDR3 bases: TGTGCCAGCAGCTCGGGGAGTAACCAGTATGGCTACACCTTC.

The chain uses TRBV10-3 and TRBJ2-1; 9 bases match TRBD1. V lost 7 bases and J lost 7; bases outside the gene matches: 11. The germline CDR1 and CDR2 sequences are ENHRY and SYGVKD. The CDR3 contains 15 residues. CDR3 in amino acids: CAIKEGQGLYNEQFF. CDR3 coding DNA: TGTGCCATCAAAGAGGGACAGGGATTATATAATGAGCAGTTCTTC.

This chain joins TRBV6-2 or TRBV6-3 and TRBJ2-1; 9 bases line up with TRBD1. J was trimmed by 7 bases and V by 5 bases; bases with no gene match: 12. The CDR3 loop spans 16 amino acids. CDR1 MNHEY and CDR2 SVGEGT come from the germline V gene. CDR3 nucleotides: TGTGCCAGCAGTCCCTACGGACAGGGGCAGAGAAATGAGCAGTTCTTC. Its translation is CASSPYGQGQRNEQFF.

V gene TRBV14 combines with J gene TRBJ2-7, with 12 bases matching TRBD2. Trimming removed 0 bases from V and 7 bases from J; junction bases left unmatched: 16. Looked up from germline, CDR1 is SGHDN and CDR2 is FVKESK. This CDR3 has 19 amino acids. The CDR3 nucleotides are TGTGCCAGCAGCCAAGACATACTAGCGGGAGGTGGGGGGCCTTATGAGCAGTACTTC. Its protein is CASSQDILAGGGGPYEQYF.

The V and J genes are TRBV6-6 and TRBJ2-2; possibly TRBD2 for D (6 bases). Trimming pared 2 bases from V and 1 base from J, leaving 11 bases between. CDR3 length: 16 residues. In germline, CDR1 is MNHNY, CDR2 SVGAGI (reference sequence). The CDR3 loop is CASSYGASVNTGELFF. As DNA, the CDR3 is TGTGCCAGCAGTTACGGGGCTAGCGTGAACACCGGGGAGCTGTTTTTT.